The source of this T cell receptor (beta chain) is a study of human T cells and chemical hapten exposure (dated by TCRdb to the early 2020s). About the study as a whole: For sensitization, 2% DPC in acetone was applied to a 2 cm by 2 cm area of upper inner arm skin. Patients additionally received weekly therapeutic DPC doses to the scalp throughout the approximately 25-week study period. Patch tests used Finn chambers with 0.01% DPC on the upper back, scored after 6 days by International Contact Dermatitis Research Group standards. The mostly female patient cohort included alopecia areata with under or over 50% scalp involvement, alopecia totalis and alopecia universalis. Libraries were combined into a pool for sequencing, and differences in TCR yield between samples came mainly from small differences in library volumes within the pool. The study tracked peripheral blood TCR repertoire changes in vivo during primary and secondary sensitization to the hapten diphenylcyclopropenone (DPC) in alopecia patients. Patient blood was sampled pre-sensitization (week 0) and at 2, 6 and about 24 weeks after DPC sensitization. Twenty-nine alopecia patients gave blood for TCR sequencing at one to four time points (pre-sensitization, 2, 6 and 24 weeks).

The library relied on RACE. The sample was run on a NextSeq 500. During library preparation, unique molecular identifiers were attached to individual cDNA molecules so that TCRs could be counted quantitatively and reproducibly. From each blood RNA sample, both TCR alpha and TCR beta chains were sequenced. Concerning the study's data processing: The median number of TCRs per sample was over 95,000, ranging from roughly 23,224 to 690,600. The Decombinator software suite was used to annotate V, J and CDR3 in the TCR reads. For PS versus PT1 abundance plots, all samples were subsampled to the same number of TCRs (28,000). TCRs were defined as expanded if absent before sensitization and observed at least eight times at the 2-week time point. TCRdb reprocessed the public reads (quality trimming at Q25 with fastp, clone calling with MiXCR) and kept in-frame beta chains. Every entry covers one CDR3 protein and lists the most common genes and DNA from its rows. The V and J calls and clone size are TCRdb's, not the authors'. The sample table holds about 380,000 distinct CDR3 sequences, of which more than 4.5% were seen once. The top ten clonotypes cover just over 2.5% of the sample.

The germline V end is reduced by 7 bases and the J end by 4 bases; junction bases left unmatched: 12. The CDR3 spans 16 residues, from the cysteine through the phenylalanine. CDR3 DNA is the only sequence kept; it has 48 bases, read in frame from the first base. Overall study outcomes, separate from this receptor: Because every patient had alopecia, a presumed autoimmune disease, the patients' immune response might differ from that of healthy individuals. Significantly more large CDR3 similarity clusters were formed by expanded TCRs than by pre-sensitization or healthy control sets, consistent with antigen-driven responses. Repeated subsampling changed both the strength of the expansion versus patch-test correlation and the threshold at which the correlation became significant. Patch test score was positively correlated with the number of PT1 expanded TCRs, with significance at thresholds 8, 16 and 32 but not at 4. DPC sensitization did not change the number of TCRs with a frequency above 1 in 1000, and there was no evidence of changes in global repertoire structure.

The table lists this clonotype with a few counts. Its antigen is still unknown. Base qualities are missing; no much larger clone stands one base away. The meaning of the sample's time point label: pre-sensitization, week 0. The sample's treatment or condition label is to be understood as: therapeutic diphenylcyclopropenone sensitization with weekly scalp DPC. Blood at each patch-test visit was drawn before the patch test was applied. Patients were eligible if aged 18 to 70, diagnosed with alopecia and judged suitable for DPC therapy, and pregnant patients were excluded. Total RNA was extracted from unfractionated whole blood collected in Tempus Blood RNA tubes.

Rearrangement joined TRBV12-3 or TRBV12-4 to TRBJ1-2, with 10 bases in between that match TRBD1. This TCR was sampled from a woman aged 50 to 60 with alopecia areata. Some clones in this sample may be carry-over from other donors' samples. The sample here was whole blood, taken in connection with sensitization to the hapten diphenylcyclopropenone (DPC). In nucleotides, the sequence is TGTGCCAGCACCCCTGCCGGGACAGGGGTTTCCTATGGCTACACCTTC. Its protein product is CASTPAGTGVSYGYTF.